The clone carrying this T cell receptor beta chain has just one count. This entry is derived from a study of graft-versus-host responses after intestinal transplantation. Overall study: Every recipient had anti-thymocyte globulin induction and about three years of tacrolimus plus steroids.

Some clones are missing from TCRdb's copy, which holds only in-frame ones; the method was immunoSEQ multiplex PCR. This table holds fewer than 20,000 clones, over 70% found once. Investigators treated the graft tissue so that it released intraepithelial and lamina propria lymphocytes. Germline-derived CDR1 and CDR2 are MGHRA and YSYEKL. The CDR3 contains 15 residues. Here the sequenced sample was ileum tissue, taken 14 days after transplant. This sequence originates from a human patient who received an intestinal transplant, so some T cells may come from the graft donor. The V call is TRBV4-1, the J call TRBJ2-5, with 10 bases matching TRBD2. The DNA matches TRBJ2-7 better at its end, which makes the J call doubtful. For the CDR3, the DNA is TGCGCCAGCAGCCAAAGTCTAGCGGGAGCCTACGAGCAGTACTTC. Its protein is CASSQSLAGAYEQYF.